This entry is about one T cell receptor (beta chain). Its specificity is not known. The sample belongs to a study of cytomegalovirus exposure and HLA in healthy donors. Study at large: Sequencing of 180 million or so T cells in an earlier analysis found roughly 120 million unique TCR beta sequences. The study, taken as a whole, reports: Cytomegalovirus association was assigned to under 200 TCR beta chains. In a later analysis, across HLA loci, associated TCR counts were highest for DRB1, lowest for HLA-C.

At collection, donors were nominally healthy, but unrecorded immune exposures were probable. CDR3 size: 14 residues. The germline V gene has CDR1 MDHEN and CDR2 SYDVKM. Germline trimming cut 1 base from V and 14 bases from J; bases unmatched to any gene: 12. The PCR used 60 Vbeta and 13 Jbeta primers. The data were produced by immunoSEQ multiplex PCR, yet TCRdb's version contains in-frame clones alone and is incomplete. The table gives over 75,000 clones; the top ten clones make up approximately 0.58% of it. The clonotype originates from a man aged 45 to 65 in good health and CMV-seronegative. Sequenced sample: PBMCs. V usage is TRBV28 and J usage is TRBJ1-2; TRBD1 aligns across 8 bases. CDR3 nucleotide sequence: TGTGCCAGCAGTTTATTGGACAGGGTGGACTTAGGGACCTTC. Its protein product is CASSLLDRVDLGTF.